Following are 7 T cell receptor beta chains from one sample sequenced in a study of tumor-infiltrating lymphocytes in primary liver carcinoma. The authors made TCR beta cDNA from around 500 ng total RNA with a constant-region primer. The TCR beta library was amplified through three nested multiplex PCR rounds in a modified ARM-PCR procedure. TRBV1-TRBV30 forward primers and a C-beta reverse primer were used in the first two PCR rounds, which each ran for 10 cycles. TCRdb re-called the multiplex PCR reads through MiXCR, storing one row per CDR3 protein. The table includes 90,000 to 150,000 distinct CDR3 sequences, around 70% detected once. Taking about 20-31 mg of unsorted bulk tissue, the authors co-extracted RNA and DNA. Material: tumor-adjacent normal liver tissue. All receptors derive from a woman aged 60-75 years with primary liver carcinoma and hepatitis B virus infection.

About this clonotype itself: The final CDR3 position lacks the conserved phenylalanine or tryptophan, pointing to a likely read error. V usage is TRBV6-2 or TRBV6-3 and J usage is TRBJ2-2, with TRBD1 identical over 7 bases. Germline CDR1 reads MNHEY; CDR2 reads SVGEGT. The CDR3 is 15 residues long. V trimming: 2 bases; J trimming: 4 bases; junction bases outside the gene matches: 4. This chain's CDR3 is CASSYDRVGTGELFS. For the CDR3, the DNA is TGTGCCAGCAGTTACGACAGGGTAGGCACCGGGGAGCTGTTTTCT.

With regard to this clonotype: The junction shows a germline mismatch at one end, possibly a read error. This rearrangement joins TRBV5-1 to TRBJ2-1; 11 bases align to TRBD2. Germline CDR1 is SGHRS and CDR2 is YFSETQ. The CDR3 consists of 17 residues. The CDR3 loop reads CASSSASGRSSYNDQFF. CDR3 coding DNA: TGCGCCAGCAGCTCGGCTAGCGGGAGGTCCTCCTACAATGACCAGTTCTTC.

The V gene is TRBV6-4, the J gene TRBJ2-3; 10 bases match TRBD2. The germline gives CDR1 MRHNA, CDR2 SNTAGT. The trim removed 2 bases at V and 8 bases at J, leaving 10 bases unmatched. CDR3 length: 16 residues. DNA for the CDR3: TGTGCCAGCAGTGACGTAGCGGGAGGATCCATAGGTACGCAGTATTTT. It is translated as CASSDVAGGSIGTQYF.

The table lists this clonotype with a few counts. The chain couples TRBV28 to TRBJ2-7; 13 nucleotides match TRBD2. J was trimmed by 5 bases and V by 7 bases; bases with no gene match: 8. The CDR3 covers 15 residues. The germline V gene has CDR1 MDHEN and CDR2 SYDVKM. The CDR3 reads CASIQGGLAGNEQYF. The CDR3 bases are TGTGCCAGCATCCAAGGGGGACTAGCGGGAAACGAGCAGTACTTC.

CDR3 in amino acids: CAISESQKTYEQYF. CDR3 DNA: TGTGCCATCAGTGAGTCCCAGAAAACCTACGAGCAGTACTTC. The chain employs TRBV10-3 and TRBJ2-7; D remains unclear. CDR1 is ENHRY and CDR2 is SYGVKD in the germline V gene. This CDR3 comprises 14 residues. V lost 0 bases and J 2 bases, leaving 8 bases between the germline ends.

In regard to this clonotype: This may come from a read error, since a much larger clone is one base off. The chain has TRBV7-9 and TRBJ1-2, with 7 bases identical to TRBD1. Looked up from germline, CDR1 is SEHNR and CDR2 is FQNEAQ (reference sequence). This CDR3 region has 14 residues. The CDR3 DNA reads TGTGCCAGCAGCCGACAGGGAGTTGTCTATGGCTACGCCTTC. This sequence encodes CASSRQGVVYGYAF.

On this clonotype itself: One end of the junction does not line up with germline, which may come from a read error. The genes are TRBV29-1 and TRBJ2-1; no clear D. The length of the CDR3 is 15 residues. The germline V gene has CDR1 SQVTM and CDR2 ANQGSEA. As DNA, the CDR3 is TGCAACGTTGGGTTTGGTGGAACCGCCTACAATGAGCAGCTCTTC. It specifies CNVGFGGTAYNEQLF.